This T cell receptor (beta chain) was retrieved from a study of T cell repertoires in cytomegalovirus infection. Study at large: Recently identified HLA-C-restricted CMV epitopes and well-studied HLA-B-restricted CMV epitopes were used by the study.

A single record per CDR3 protein comes from TCRdb applying MiXCR to the reads. The table lists a few hundred thousand distinct CDR3 sequences, about a third of them singletons. This clonotype was picked up a small number of times. Its antigen is not identified. Trimming took 2 bases from V and 11 from J, leaving 16 bases between them. This CDR3 region has 14 residues. Germline V CDR1 and CDR2: MNHEY, SVGEGT. Here the sequenced sample was cultured PBMCs, taken from culture after CMV antigen stimulation. This chain joins TRBV6-2 or TRBV6-3 and TRBJ1-5, with TRBD1 as a possible D gene (5 bases). The receptor was derived from a human donor in good health (CMV status not recorded). Some clones in this sample may be carry-over from other donors' samples. For the CDR3, the DNA is TGTGCCAGCAGTTACGGGGCGGCGGGGTCGGCCCAGCATTTT. As protein: CASSYGAAGSAQHF.